What follows describes a single T cell receptor (beta chain). Its antigen is unknown. Each CDR3 protein gets one entry after TCRdb re-called the PCR reads with MiXCR. The table includes some 320,000 distinct CDR3 sequences, roughly 24% detected once. The length of the CDR3 is 13 residues. Trimming took 8 bases from V and 8 from J, leaving 15 bases between them. Germline V gene sequence: CDR1 MNHEY, CDR2 SMNVEV (reference sequence). This sample is drawn from a study of molecular identifiers for immune sequencing clone quantification. Overall study findings and caveats: Beyond 20 RNA copies, clones held over 99% of effector molecules, compared with under 1% in naive cells.

The source is a human donor in good health. Some libraries in this study had Jurkat cell RNA spiked in. J is TRBJ1-4 and V is TRBV27, with TRBD1 as a possible D gene (6 bases). Sequencing input: naive CD8+ T cells from blood, with Jurkat cell RNA spiked in. As for subset: FACS-sorted CD8+CD4-CCR7+CD45RA+ naive T cells. The DNA for the CDR3 is TGTGCCAGCGGGGGGGGGCCTTACGAAAAACTGTTTTTT. Its translation is CASGGGPYEKLFF.